This TCR beta chain is drawn from a study of blood T cell repertoires in COVID-19. The overall study: Researchers got acute and convalescent COVID-19 samples from the United States, Italy and Spain. PBMCs, B-cell-depleted T cells, or T cells were the source of the cDNA or gDNA that made up the material.

CDR3 length: 11 amino acids. CDR1 and CDR2 from the germline V gene are DFQATT and SNEGSKA (reference sequence). V gave up 6 bases and J gave up 3 bases, with 8 bases separating them. In the authors' methods: Estimation of nucleated cell counts was performed using reference gene primer amplification. Using immunoSEQ multiplex PCR, the repertoire was profiled, and TCRdb retains in-frame clones only, with some absent. That table is the source of V, J and clone size, and D and trimming were worked out from the DNA. The table shows some 99,000 clones, with approximately 84% occurring only once. The V and J genes are TRBV20-1 and TRBJ2-5; TRBD2 is a possible D gene (6 bases). This receptor was identified in a woman of 80 years or more with acute or convalescent COVID-19. Sequencing input: peripheral blood. DNA of the CDR3: TGCAGTGCCGCGGGGAAAGAGACCCAGTACTTC. Translation: CSAAGKETQYF.